These 7 T cell receptor beta chains share one sample of origin, sequenced in a study of T cells in localized non-small cell lung cancer (dated by TCRdb to the early 2020s). The library was generated by the immunoSEQ multiplex PCR assay. TCRdb carries this immuneACCESS record with in-frame sequences only. Its versions omit some clonotypes, under half of them owing to an unresolved V gene in the studies checked, with the rest unexplained. The sample table records 45,000 to 60,000 clones; 75% to 90% of these occur just once. The ten largest clones add up to less than 6% of the sample. Sequences were derived from peripheral blood, sampled before any cancer treatment. The source is a woman aged 40-75 years with stage I lung adenocarcinoma.

CDR3 in DNA: TGTGCCAGCAGCCGAAACTCAGGCGTACCCTACGAGCAGTACTTC. Protein sequence: CASSRNSGVPYEQYF. The chain recombines TRBV11-3 with TRBJ2-7; D is unclear. From germline, CDR1 is SGHNT and CDR2 YENEEA. The CDR3 has 15 residues. Trimming stripped 5 bases from V and 2 bases from J, with 16 bases between.

The count of this clone is one. This sequence joins TRBV7-9 and TRBJ1-2; 9 positions agree with TRBD1. The ends lost 6 bases at V and 5 bases at J; junction bases unmatched: 1. There are 12 residues in the CDR3. Germline values: CDR1 SEHNR, CDR2 FQNEAQ (reference sequence). DNA of the CDR3: TGTGCCAGCAGGACAGGGGGGTATGGCTACACCTTC. Its protein product is CASRTGGYGYTF.

This clone is medium-sized by share. The chain is built from TRBV10-3 and TRBJ2-7, with 9 bases aligning to TRBD1. CDR1 ENHRY and CDR2 SYGVKD come from the germline V gene. Trimming took 4 bases from V and 5 from J; bases not matched to a gene: 9. The CDR3 sequence is 15 residues long. Here the CDR3 DNA reads TGTGCCATCAGTGGTACCGGGACAGGGTCGGACGAGCAGTACTTC. This translates into CAISGTGTGSDEQYF.

The J gene is TRBJ1-2, the V gene TRBV5-1; a weak D match, TRBD1 (6 bases). Germline CDR1 reads SGHRS; CDR2 reads YFSETQ. Trimming stripped 8 bases from V and 3 bases from J, with 17 bases between. The CDR3 loop spans 14 amino acids. This CDR3 is CASRGGTVDYGYTF. The CDR3 bases are TGCGCCAGTCGAGGGGGGACTGTGGACTATGGCTACACCTTC.

V usage is TRBV2 and J usage is TRBJ1-2, with TRBD1 as a possible D gene (5 bases). The germline CDR1 and CDR2 sequences are SNHLY and FYNNEI. The CDR3 is 12 residues long. The V end lost 10 bases, the J end lost 2 bases, and 11 bases lay between the germline ends. CDR3: CATSGSNYGYTF. CDR3 sequence (DNA): TGTGCCACCTCAGGGTCCAACTATGGCTACACCTTC.

The chain couples TRBV2 to TRBJ1-2; the D is unclear. Germline assignment: CDR1 SNHLY and CDR2 FYNNEI. The CDR3 runs to 14 residues. V was shortened by 3 bases and J by 4 bases, with 12 bases between the two germline ends. In DNA, the CDR3 is TGTGCCAGCAGTGAGGCGGCAGGCGTCTATGGCTACACCTTC. Translating gives CASSEAAGVYGYTF.

V and J are TRBV2 and TRBJ1-5; TRBD1 aligns across 10 bases. The CDR3 spans 17 residues. The germline V gene has CDR1 SNHLY and CDR2 FYNNEI. With V trimmed by 6 bases and J by 1 base, 9 bases remained unmatched. The CDR3 sequence is CASRGDRGIGSNQPQHF. The CDR3 coding sequence is TGTGCCAGCAGGGGGGACAGGGGAATAGGAAGCAATCAGCCCCAGCATTTT.